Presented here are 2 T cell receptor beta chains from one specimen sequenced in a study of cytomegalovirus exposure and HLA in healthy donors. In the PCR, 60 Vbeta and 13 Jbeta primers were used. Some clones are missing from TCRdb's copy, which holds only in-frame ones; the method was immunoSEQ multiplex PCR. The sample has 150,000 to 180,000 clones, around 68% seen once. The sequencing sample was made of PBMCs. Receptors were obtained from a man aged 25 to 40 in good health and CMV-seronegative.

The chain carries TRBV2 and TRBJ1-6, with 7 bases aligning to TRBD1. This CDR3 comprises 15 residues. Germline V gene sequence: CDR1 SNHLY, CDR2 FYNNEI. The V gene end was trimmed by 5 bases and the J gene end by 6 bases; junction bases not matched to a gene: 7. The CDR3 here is CASSKERDSNSPLHF. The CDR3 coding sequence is TGTGCCAGCAGTAAGGAAAGGGACAGTAATTCACCCCTCCACTTT.

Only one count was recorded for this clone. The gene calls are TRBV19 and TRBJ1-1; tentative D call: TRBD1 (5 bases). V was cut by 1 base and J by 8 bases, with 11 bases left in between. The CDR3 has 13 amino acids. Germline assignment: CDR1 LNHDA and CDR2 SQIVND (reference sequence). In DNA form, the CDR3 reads TGTGCCAGTAGTATAGCCCCAGGGCTCGAAGCTTTCTTT. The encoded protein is CASSIAPGLEAFF.